This T cell receptor (beta chain) emerged from a study of post-analysis software for immune sequencing data. Study results and limitations: When patients were compared with controls, about 5 TRBV segments were more frequent, TRBV5-6, TRBV5-1 and TRBV20-1 among them.

J lost 1 base, V lost 7 bases, and 12 bases had no gene match. Germline CDR1 SGHTA, CDR2 FQGNSA. The CDR3 runs 18 residues. As concerns this clonotype: Its antigen is as yet unknown. A read error may explain this, as a much larger clone is one base away.

Unique molecular identifiers had been added to the TCR beta cDNA libraries. Each CDR3 protein gets one entry after TCRdb re-called the PCR reads with MiXCR. The data hold hundreds of thousands of distinct CDR3 sequences, with less than 35% observed a single time. The rearrangement joins TRBV7-2 to TRBJ2-5; 13 nucleotides match TRBD2. The sequencing input was blood. The sequence came from a girl aged 5-17 years with multiple sclerosis. In DNA, the CDR3 is TGTGCCAGCAACTTCGGACTAGCGGGGGCCAGCGGCCAAGAGACCCAGTACTTC. Amino acid sequence: CASNFGLAGASGQETQYF.